The 24 T cell receptor beta chains below were found in one sample sequenced in a study of identifying expanded T cells in peripheral blood. Assay used: immunoSEQ multiplex PCR; TCRdb lists only in-frame clones, some missing. The sample lists tens of thousands of clones; 85% were seen once. Sequencing was performed on blood. These receptors were collected from a person aged 18 to 75 in good health.

This chain joins TRBV5-8 and TRBJ1-1; 7 bases align to TRBD1. Per germline, CDR1 SGHTS and CDR2 YDEGEE. Germline trimming cut 7 bases from V and 2 bases from J; bases unmatched to any gene: 11. This CDR3 spans 15 amino acids. The CDR3 protein is CASGGQPKRNTEAFF. The CDR3, as DNA: TGTGCCAGCGGGGGACAGCCCAAACGAAACACTGAAGCTTTCTTT.

The V gene is TRBV5-4, the J gene TRBJ1-2; the D gene is possibly TRBD1 (5 bases). Germline V gene lookup returns CDR1 SGHNT and CDR2 YYREEE (reference sequence). The CDR3 spans 14 residues. V lost 5 bases and J 8 bases, leaving 19 bases between the germline ends. DNA of the CDR3: TGTGCCAGCAGGCAGAGTAGACAGTTGACGGGCTACACCTTC. Translation gives CASRQSRQLTGYTF. Using reference TRBV5-4 and TRBJ1-2 for the parts outside the CDR3, the full variable domain is ETGVTQSPTHLIKTRGQQVTLRCSSQSGHNTVSWYQQALGQGPQFIFQYYREEENGRGNFPPRFSGLQFPNYSSELNVNALELDDSALYLCASRQSRQLTGYTFGSGTRLTVV.

The chain combines TRBV29-1 with TRBJ1-1; 9 bases align to TRBD1. Germline V lookup: CDR1 SQVTM, CDR2 ANQGSEA. V trimming: 2 bases; J trimming: 5 bases; junction bases outside the gene matches: 6. The CDR3 totals 14 residues. The CDR3 coding sequence is TGCAGCGTTGAACCGGGACAGGGTACAACTGAAGCTTTCTTT. This sequence encodes CSVEPGQGTTEAFF.

The genes are TRBV6-5 and TRBJ1-4; D ambiguous. The V gene's germline CDR1 is MNHEY and CDR2 SVGAGI. V gave up 8 bases and J gave up 0 bases, with 13 bases separating them. The CDR3 has 15 amino acids. The CDR3 DNA sequence: TGTGCCAGCCGGAAGGACGCCGCAACTAATGAAAAACTGTTTTTT. Translation: CASRKDAATNEKLFF.

V and J are TRBV2 and TRBJ2-2; no reliable D call. CDR1 and CDR2 (germline): SNHLY, FYNNEI. The V end lost 6 bases, the J end lost 7 bases, and 15 bases lay between the germline ends. This CDR3 is built from 14 residues. The CDR3 nucleotides read TGTGCCAGCAGAAACGAAGGATTTAGCGGGGAGCTGTTTTTT. As protein: CASRNEGFSGELFF. Supplemented by reference TRBV2 and TRBJ2-2, the full variable domain reads EPEVTQTPSHQVTQMGQEVILRCVPISNHLYFYWYRQILGQKVEFLVSFYNNEISEKSEIFDDQFSVERPDGSNFTLKIRSTKLEDSAMYFCASRNEGFSGELFFGEGSRLTVL.

A few counts support this clone. The chain uses TRBV7-9 and TRBJ1-5; D gene uncertain. The ends were cut back, 1 base at V and 7 bases at J, with 5 bases in the middle. The CDR3 is made up of 12 amino acids. CDR1 is SEHNR, CDR2 FQNEAQ, per germline (reference sequence). In DNA form, the CDR3 reads TGTGCCAGCAGCTTAGGGGAACAGCCCCAGCATTTT. It yields the protein CASSLGEQPQHF.

The rearrangement uses TRBV7-2 and TRBJ1-1; D uncertain. Germline V gives CDR1 SGHTA, CDR2 FQGNSA. Deletions cut 0 bases from V and 4 bases from J, with 15 bases between. This CDR3 comprises 16 residues. This CDR3 is CASSLAYRARSTEAFF. DNA for the CDR3: TGTGCCAGCAGCTTAGCGTATCGGGCGCGTAGCACTGAAGCTTTCTTT.

This clone appeared once. The chain employs TRBV5-5 and TRBJ2-3; D gene unclear. This CDR3 region has 17 residues. Germline CDR1 is SGHKS and CDR2 is YYEKEE (reference sequence). Trimming pared 1 base from V and 2 bases from J, leaving 17 bases between. The CDR3 nucleotides read TGTGCCAGCAGCTTGCCCATCCAAGGCCGTAACACAGATACGCAGTATTTT. It codes for CASSLPIQGRNTDTQYF.

The genes are TRBV10-3 and TRBJ1-1; maybe TRBD1 (6 bases). V was pared by 2 bases and J by 9 bases, with 13 bases between. Looked up from germline, CDR1 is ENHRY and CDR2 is SYGVKD. This CDR3 comprises 13 residues. Written as DNA, the CDR3 is TGTGCCATCAGTGAGGTAGACAGGTCGAAAGCTTTCTTT. It yields the protein CAISEVDRSKAFF.

Only one count was recorded for this clone. The chain combines TRBV7-2 with TRBJ2-2; D is ambiguous. This CDR3 has 13 residues. Germline CDR1 is SGHTA and CDR2 is FQGNSA. Deletions cut 3 bases from V and 9 bases from J, with 11 bases between. CDR3 amino acids: CASSFGDTRELFF. The DNA of the CDR3 is TGTGCCAGCAGCTTTGGGGATACTAGGGAGCTGTTTTTT.

This chain joins TRBV11-3 and TRBJ2-7; TRBD1 is a possible D gene (6 bases). V dropped 0 bases and J dropped 4 bases, with 16 bases sitting between them. This CDR3 spans 16 amino acids. The germline CDR1 and CDR2 sequences are SGHNT and YENEEA. CDR3 in DNA: TGTGCCAGCAGCTTAGATGGGCAGGGGCGACCTTACGAGCAGTACTTC. Translated, it gives CASSLDGQGRPYEQYF. The complete variable domain, with remaining parts taken from reference TRBV11-3 and TRBJ2-7, reads EAGVVQSPRYKIIEKKQPVAFWCNPISGHNTLYWYLQNLGQGPELLIRYENEEAVDDSQLPKDRFSAERLKGVDSTLKIQPAELGDSAVYLCASSLDGQGRPYEQYFGPGTRLTVT.

This chain joins TRBV7-2 and TRBJ1-2; 7 nucleotides align to TRBD1. The CDR3 runs to 15 residues. Germline-derived CDR1 and CDR2 are SGHTA and FQGNSA. Unmatched junction bases numbered 5, after V lost 0 bases and J lost 4 bases. The CDR3: CASSLATGKAYGYTF. In nucleotides, the CDR3 is TGTGCCAGCAGCTTAGCGACAGGGAAGGCCTATGGCTACACCTTC.

CDR3 sequence (DNA): TGTGCCAGCAGCTTGGGACTAGGAATTACAGATACGCAGTATTTT. Protein product: CASSLGLGITDTQYF. The chain employs TRBV7-2 and TRBJ2-3; 8 nucleotides agree with TRBD2. The V gene's germline CDR1 is SGHTA and CDR2 FQGNSA. The junction had 5 bases not matched to a gene; V was cut back by 3 bases and J by 3 bases. This CDR3 region has 15 residues.

The chain uses TRBV6-1 and TRBJ1-3; weak D call: TRBD1 (6 bases). V was cut by 8 bases and J by 3 bases, with 11 bases left in between. Germline CDR1 MNHNS, CDR2 SASEGT. The CDR3 has 13 residues. The CDR3 protein is CASRDIYGNTIYF. CDR3 DNA: TGTGCCAGCCGGGACATTTATGGAAACACCATATATTTT.

In this sample, this clone turned up a few times. This chain links TRBV4-3 with TRBJ1-1; D call uncertain. The CDR3 is 13 amino acids. V was pared by 2 bases and J by 6 bases, with 10 bases between. Germline-derived CDR1 and CDR2 are LGHNA and YSLEER. The CDR3 DNA is TGCGCCAGCAGCCAATTCTGGTACTCTGAAGCTTTCTTT. It codes for CASSQFWYSEAFF.

The chain combines TRBV6-5 with TRBJ1-2; tentative D call: TRBD1 (5 bases). The V gene's germline CDR1 is MNHEY and CDR2 SVGAGI. V shed 6 bases and J shed 8 bases, with 16 bases lying between them. This CDR3 has 13 residues. The CDR3 protein is CASRTQGLEGYTF. CDR3 nucleotides: TGTGCCAGCAGAACTCAGGGATTGGAGGGCTACACCTTC.

The rearrangement joins TRBV18 to TRBJ1-1, with D perhaps TRBD1 (6 bases). The CDR3 is 13 residues long. Germline CDR1 is KGHSH and CDR2 is LQKENI. The V end was cut by 0 bases, the J end by 7 bases, with 9 bases between. CDR3 bases: TGTGCCAGCTCACCACCCGAGGGGGGTGAAGCTTTCTTT. It is translated as CASSPPEGGEAFF.

V and J are TRBV4-1 and TRBJ1-2; D not certain. The CDR3 runs 16 residues. Trimming removed 1 base from V and 5 bases from J, with 17 bases in between. CDR1 and CDR2 from the germline V gene are MGHRA and YSYEKL. The CDR3 DNA sequence: TGCGCCAGCAGCCAAGCGTCCACCGGACTCGTATATGGCTACACCTTC. It codes for CASSQASTGLVYGYTF.

The chain combines TRBV5-1 with TRBJ2-7; D perhaps matches TRBD1 (5 bases). Per germline, CDR1 SGHRS and CDR2 YFSETQ. The CDR3 is 15 residues long. V was pared by 0 bases and J by 2 bases, with 12 bases between. CDR3 sequence: CASSLVRQGAYEQYF. DNA of the CDR3: TGCGCCAGCAGCTTGGTACGGCAGGGTGCCTACGAGCAGTACTTC.

This clone was recorded only once. This sequence joins TRBV9 and TRBJ2-5, with D possibly matching TRBD2 (6 bases). From germline, CDR1 is SGDLS and CDR2 YYNGEE. This CDR3 is built from 14 residues. Trimming stripped 0 bases from V and 5 bases from J, with 11 bases between. CDR3 sequence: CASSVGSTSETQYF. Here the CDR3 DNA reads TGTGCCAGCAGCGTAGGAAGTACTAGCGAGACCCAGTACTTC.

This CDR3 reads CATSRVGRGFSNQPQHF. DNA of the CDR3: TGTGCCACCAGCAGAGTGGGCAGGGGGTTTAGCAATCAGCCCCAGCATTTT. The V gene is TRBV15, the J gene TRBJ1-5; 7 bases match TRBD1. V trimming: 1 base; J trimming: 0 bases; junction bases outside the gene matches: 6. Germline V gene data show CDR1 as LNHNV and CDR2 as YYDKDF (reference sequence). The CDR3 has 17 amino acids.

This rearrangement joins TRBV7-9 to TRBJ1-4, with D unclear. The CDR3 length is 14 residues. Trimming shortened V by 5 bases and J by 0 bases, and 7 bases separated the two germline ends. CDR1 SEHNR and CDR2 FQNEAQ come from the germline V gene (reference sequence). The CDR3 is CASSVSATNEKLFF. CDR3 bases: TGTGCCAGCAGCGTCTCTGCAACTAATGAAAAACTGTTTTTT. Full variable domain (remainder filled in from reference TRBV7-9 and TRBJ1-4): DTGVSQNPRHKITKRGQNVTFRCDPISEHNRLYWYRQTLGQGPEFLTYFQNEAQLEKSRLLSDRFSAERPKGSFSTLEIQRTEQGDSAMYLCASSVSATNEKLFFGSGTQLSVL.

The chain carries TRBV20-1 and TRBJ1-2; D is unresolved. The germline V gene has CDR1 DFQATT and CDR2 SNEGSKA (reference sequence). This CDR3 is 10 amino acids long. V was cut by 5 bases and J by 3 bases, with 4 bases left in between. The chain's CDR3 is CSAEYYGYTF. The CDR3 bases are TGCAGTGCTGAGTACTATGGCTACACCTTC.

J is TRBJ1-3 and V is TRBV19; no reliable D call. This CDR3 is built from 14 residues. Trimming took off 4 bases at V and 4 bases at J, with 11 bases between the two ends. In germline, CDR1 is LNHDA, CDR2 SQIVND (reference sequence). CDR3 sequence: CASSNAGGGNTIYF. The CDR3 DNA reads as TGTGCCAGTAGTAACGCAGGCGGGGGAAACACCATATATTTT.